This note documents a single TCR beta chain sequence. The antigen is undetermined. Germline trimming cut 7 bases from V and 0 bases from J; bases unmatched to any gene: 18. The CDR3 contains 18 residues. CDR1 and CDR2 (germline): LNHDA, SQIVND (reference sequence). It was with 60 Vbeta and 13 Jbeta primers that the PCR ran. Some clones are missing from TCRdb's copy, which holds only in-frame ones; the method was immunoSEQ multiplex PCR. The table lists 65,000 to 100,000 clones, roughly 80% of them singletons. At sampling all donors were nominally healthy, likely with unrecorded immune exposures. The data derive from a study of cytomegalovirus exposure and HLA in healthy donors. Findings and caveats of the study: For most TCR sequences rarity was the rule, although some public TCRs occurred in many donors. Within the data, a cluster of highly shared sequence variants was likely a sequencing artifact.

The receptor comes from a man aged 40-49 years in good health and CMV-seronegative. The sequenced sample was PBMCs. The chain has TRBV19 and TRBJ2-7, with 7 nucleotides matching TRBD1. The CDR3 region is CASTSTGAGLTSSYEQYF. DNA for the CDR3: TGTGCCAGTACGAGTACAGGGGCCGGTCTCACAAGCTCCTACGAGCAGTACTTC.